These T cell receptor beta chains were read from a single sample in a study of T cell responses to AZD1222 COVID-19 vaccine. This table comes from immunoSEQ multiplex PCR, and its TCRdb copy is limited to in-frame clones, with some not included. The sample consists of 120,000 to 150,000 clones, approximately 90% of them appearing once. Sample: peripheral blood, taken 28 days after the second AZD1222 dose. These receptors were taken from an adult who received the AZD1222 COVID-19 vaccine. Each CDR3 is given with its conserved first and last residue. A D gene is named only where the DNA matches it firmly. The size of a clone is reported for some rows only, either as once, few or many, or as a class for expanded clones.

J gene	clone size	D gene	V gene	CDR3 DNA	CDR3 protein
TRBJ1-4	.	.	TRBV9	TGTGCCAGCAGTCTTCGGGACGTCGATGAAAAACTGTTTTTT	CASSLRDVDEKLFF
TRBJ2-1	.	.	TRBV18	TGTGCCAGCTCACCGGGGACACAAAATGAGCAGTTCTTC	CASSPGTQNEQFF
TRBJ1-6	once	TRBD1	TRBV10-3	TGTGCCATCCGGGGACAGGGTCTGTTCCAGGGCTATTCACCCCTCCACTTT	CAIRGQGLFQGYSPLHF
TRBJ2-7	.	TRBD2	TRBV6-2/TRBV6-3	TGTGCCAGCAGTGCCATCGGGACAGGGGGACTAGCGGGGTTCTCCTACGAGCAGTACTTC	CASSAIGTGGLAGFSYEQYF
TRBJ2-1	.	TRBD2	TRBV3-1/TRBV3-2	TGTGCCAGCAGCCTGCCCATCGGGGGGGGCCTAAATGAGCAGTTCTTC	CASSLPIGGGLNEQFF
TRBJ1-5	.	.	TRBV19	TGTGCCAGTACTCGGGCCGGAACGTCAGATCAGCCCCAGCATTTT	CASTRAGTSDQPQHF
TRBJ1-5	once	.	TRBV19	TGTGCCAGTAGAATAGGCAGTCGTAGCAATCAGCCCCAGCATTTT	CASRIGSRSNQPQHF
TRBJ1-4	.	.	TRBV30	TGTGCCTGTTCCCCCGAGGGAATTAGAAAACTGTTTTTT	CACSPEGIRKLFF
TRBJ2-2	.	TRBD1	TRBV5-1	TGCGCCTCCCAGCCGGGGACAGGGAACACCGGGGAGCTGTTTTTT	CASQPGTGNTGELFF
TRBJ2-5	.	.	TRBV18	TGTGCCAGCTCACCGGAGAAGGTGGTAGGGACCCAGTACTTC	CASSPEKVVGTQYF
TRBJ1-1	.	.	TRBV9	TGTGCCAGCAGCGTCGGAATGAACACTGAAGCTTTCTTT	CASSVGMNTEAFF
TRBJ2-1	.	TRBD2	TRBV15	TGTGCCACCAGCAGAATAGGGACTAGCGGGGGTAGCTCCTACAATGAGCAGTTCTTC	CATSRIGTSGGSSYNEQFF
TRBJ1-5	.	TRBD1	TRBV6-2/TRBV6-3	TGTGCCAGCAGCACCCTCGGACAGGGGCGCAATCAGCCCCAGCATTTT	CASSTLGQGRNQPQHF
TRBJ1-1	once	TRBD1	TRBV28	TGTGCCAGCAGTTTAGGGACAGGGACCGCTGAAGCTTTCTTT	CASSLGTGTAEAFF
TRBJ1-1	.	.	TRBV7-9	TGTGCCAGCAGCCCGACAGGGAACACTGAAGCTTTCTTT	CASSPTGNTEAFF
TRBJ1-4	.	.	TRBV28	TGTGCCAGCAGTTCGCCAGGCACAAATGAAAAACTGTTTTTT	CASSSPGTNEKLFF
TRBJ2-5	.	.	TRBV7-8	TGTGCCAGCAGCCCTCTGGAGTGGTACCAAGAGACCCAGTACTTC	CASSPLEWYQETQYF
TRBJ2-1	.	.	TRBV6-5	TGTGCCAGCAGCCTAGGAGCTTCCTACAATGAGCAGTTCTTC	CASSLGASYNEQFF
TRBJ1-2	.	TRBD1	TRBV28	TGTGCCAGCAGTCCGGGACAGGGTCGGTATGGCTACACCTTC	CASSPGQGRYGYTF
TRBJ2-4	.	.	TRBV24-1	TGTGCCACCAGTGATCGGAAGGGGAACATTCAGTACTTC	CATSDRKGNIQYF
TRBJ1-2	.	TRBD1	TRBV10-2	TGCGCCAGCAGTGAGTCAGGGACAGGGGGCTACTATGGCTACACCTTC	CASSESGTGGYYGYTF
TRBJ1-4	.	TRBD1	TRBV6-5	TGTGCCAGCAGGCGGGACAGATCGAACGAAGAAAAACTGTTTTTT	CASRRDRSNEEKLFF
TRBJ2-3	once	.	TRBV30	TGTGCCTGGGGGAGGCTCACAGATACGCAGTATTTT	CAWGRLTDTQYF
TRBJ1-4	.	.	TRBV3-1/TRBV3-2	TGTGCCAGCAGCCAAGAAGGGGCGGGGAAGGATGAAAAACTGTTTTTT	CASSQEGAGKDEKLFF
TRBJ1-2	.	.	TRBV4-2	TGTGCCAGCAGCCAAGACACCCTAACAGGGAGTAACACCTTC	CASSQDTLTGSNTF
TRBJ1-5	.	.	TRBV9	TGTGCCAGCAGCCCGGCGGGGGCCCCCAATAGCAATCAGCCCCAGCATTTT	CASSPAGAPNSNQPQHF
TRBJ1-2	.	.	TRBV4-1	TGCGCCAGCAGCCCCTTGGGGCCCTATGGCTACACCTTC	CASSPLGPYGYTF
TRBJ2-1	.	.	TRBV6-5	TGTGCCAGCAGTTACTCGTCCCCAGAAGGGGAGCAGTTCTTC	CASSYSSPEGEQFF
TRBJ1-1	.	TRBD1	TRBV23-1	TGCGCCAGCAGTCAGGGAGGACAGGGGGGGAACACTGAAGCTTTCTTT	CASSQGGQGGNTEAFF
TRBJ1-4	.	.	TRBV18	TGTGCCAGCTCACCAGGGCCTAATGAAAAACTGTTTTTT	CASSPGPNEKLFF
TRBJ1-1	.	.	TRBV12-5	TGTGCTAGTGCCTCCTGGGGGATTGGGGGTGAAGCTTTCTTT	CASASWGIGGEAFF
TRBJ1-2	once	.	TRBV23-1	TGCGCCAGCAGTCCTAGGGGTAGTTATCATGGCTACACCTTC	CASSPRGSYHGYTF
TRBJ2-2	.	.	TRBV21-1	TGTGCCAGCAGCAAAGGGTGGGGGAGGGAGCTGTTTTTT	CASSKGWGRELFF
TRBJ1-5	.	.	TRBV19	TGTGCCAGTACCCCCCCCGACAGAAACAATCAGCCCCAGCATTTT	CASTPPDRNNQPQHF
TRBJ1-1	.	.	TRBV2	TGTGCCACACGGAGGCAGCCTAACACTGAAGCTTTCTTT	CATRRQPNTEAFF
TRBJ1-1	.	.	TRBV5-1	TGCGCCAGCAGCGTGGACAGACCAAACACTGAAGCTTTCTTT	CASSVDRPNTEAFF
TRBJ1-2	once	.	TRBV19	TGTGCCAGTAGTGGACGGAGGTCTAACTATGGCTACACCTTC	CASSGRRSNYGYTF
TRBJ1-6	.	TRBD1	TRBV4-1	TGCGCCAGCAGCCATTCAGACAGGGTTCATTCACCCCTCCACTTT	CASSHSDRVHSPLHF
TRBJ1-5	many	.	TRBV6-5	TGTGCCAGCAGTTATGACAGGTGGGACAATCAGCCCCAGCATTTT	CASSYDRWDNQPQHF
TRBJ2-3	.	.	TRBV6-2/TRBV6-3	TGTGCCAGCACCCCTGCGGAGGAGGAGGCAGATACGCAGTATTTT	CASTPAEEEADTQYF
TRBJ1-1	.	.	TRBV27	TGTGCCAGCAGTTTAGAACGCAACACTGAAGCTTTCTTT	CASSLERNTEAFF
TRBJ1-1	.	.	TRBV19	TGTGCCAGTAGCCTTGGGGGGAACACTGAAGCTTTCTTT	CASSLGGNTEAFF
TRBJ1-4	.	.	TRBV28	TGTGCCAGCAGTTTCCAGGGAGAAACTAATGAAAAACTGTTTTTT	CASSFQGETNEKLFF
TRBJ1-4	.	.	TRBV13	TGTGCCAGCAGCGTCCGGGGGGGCAATGAAAAACTGTTTTTT	CASSVRGGNEKLFF
TRBJ2-1	.	TRBD1	TRBV19	TGTGCCAGTAGTTGGACAGGGGCCTACAATGAGCAGTTCTTC	CASSWTGAYNEQFF
TRBJ1-6	.	.	TRBV7-2	TGTGCCAGCAGCTTAGAATGGGGGCAGGGGCGGCACAGCTTT	CASSLEWGQGRHSF
TRBJ1-4	.	TRBD1	TRBV29-1	TGCAGCGCACTGACAGGGGATGAAAAACTGTTTTTT	CSALTGDEKLFF
TRBJ2-3	.	TRBD1	TRBV9	TGTGCCAGCAGCGTAGGGGGACAGACAGTCACAGATACGCAGTATTTT	CASSVGGQTVTDTQYF
TRBJ2-1	.	.	TRBV6-1	TGTGCCAGCAGTGAGAGTTGGGGAGGCAATGAGCAGTTCTTC	CASSESWGGNEQFF
TRBJ1-6	.	.	TRBV27	TGTGCCAGCAACTGTACAGGAGGGGATTCACCCCTCCACTTT	CASNCTGGDSPLHF
TRBJ1-4	.	.	TRBV3-1/TRBV3-2	TGTGCCAGCAGCCAACCTCCTAACAGGGAAAAACTGTTTTTT	CASSQPPNREKLFF
TRBJ2-5	once	.	TRBV28	TGTGCCAGCAGTTCCTTATACACTTTCCAAGAGACCCAGTACTTC	CASSSLYTFQETQYF
TRBJ1-5	.	.	TRBV15	TGTGCCACCAGCAGAGAGGGAGCCCCGGGTCAGCCCCAGCATTTT	CATSREGAPGQPQHF